This section outlines one T cell receptor beta chain sequence together with its context. These data originate in a study of blood T cell repertoires in COVID-19. TCRdb keeps only in-frame clones here, not all; method: immunoSEQ multiplex PCR. This sample yields fewer than 110,000 clones, of which around four fifths are seen a single time; more than 4% belongs to the top ten. This sequence was found in a man aged 70 or older with acute or convalescent COVID-19. Sequencing was performed on peripheral blood.

This chain's CDR3 is CSASDTGANTEAFF. CDR3 DNA sequence: TGCAGTGCTAGTGATACAGGAGCGAACACTGAAGCTTTCTTT. The genes are TRBV20-1 and TRBJ1-1, with a tentative D call TRBD1 (5 bases). This CDR3 spans 14 amino acids. V lost 3 bases and J lost 1, with 12 bases in between. Germline lookup yields CDR1 DFQATT and CDR2 SNEGSKA (reference sequence).